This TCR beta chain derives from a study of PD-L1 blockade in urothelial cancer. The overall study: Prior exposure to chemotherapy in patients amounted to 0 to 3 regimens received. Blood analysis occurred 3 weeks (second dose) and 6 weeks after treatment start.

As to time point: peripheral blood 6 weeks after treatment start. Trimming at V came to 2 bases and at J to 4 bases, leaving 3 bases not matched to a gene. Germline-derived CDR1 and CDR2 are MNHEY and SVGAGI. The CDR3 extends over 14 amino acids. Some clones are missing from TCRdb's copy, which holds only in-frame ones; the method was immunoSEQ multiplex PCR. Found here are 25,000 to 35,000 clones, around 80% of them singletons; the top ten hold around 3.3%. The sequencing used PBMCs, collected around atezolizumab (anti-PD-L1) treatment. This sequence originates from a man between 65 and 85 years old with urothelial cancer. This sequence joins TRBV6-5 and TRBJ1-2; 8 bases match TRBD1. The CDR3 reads CASSYAGGSYGYTF. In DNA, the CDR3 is TGTGCCAGCAGTTACGCAGGGGGCAGCTATGGCTACACCTTC.